Shown below are 7 T cell receptor beta chains from a single sample sequenced in a study of blood T cell repertoires in COVID-19. Produced via immunoSEQ multiplex PCR; TCRdb's table is partial and in-frame only. The sample has roughly 100,000 clones, around 83% seen once. Sequenced input: peripheral blood. These receptors were collected from a woman of 80 years or more with acute or convalescent COVID-19.

The V and J genes are TRBV30 and TRBJ2-1; TRBD2 agrees at 7 bases. There are 14 residues in the CDR3. Per germline, CDR1 GTSNPN and CDR2 SVGIG (reference sequence). The V segment lost 7 bases and the J segment 0 bases; nucleotides outside the gene matches: 6. DNA for the CDR3: TGTGCCTACCAAGCTAGCGGCTCCTACAATGAGCAGTTCTTC. Protein: CAYQASGSYNEQFF.

The CDR3 here is CASSQGGGLADTGELFF. The CDR3 nucleotides are TGCGCCAGCAGCCAAGGGGGTGGACTAGCGGACACCGGGGAGCTGTTTTTT. This rearrangement joins TRBV4-3 to TRBJ2-2, with 10 positions matching TRBD2. CDR1 and CDR2 from the germline V gene are LGHNA and YSLEER. The CDR3 is 17 amino acids. Losses at the gene ends were 1 base for V and 3 bases for J; bases not matched to a gene: 5.

V is TRBV19 and J is TRBJ2-3; tentatively, D is TRBD1 (6 bases). Germline V lookup: CDR1 LNHDA, CDR2 SQIVND (reference sequence). V was trimmed by 10 bases and J by 2 bases, leaving 16 bases between them. This CDR3 is built from 14 residues. CDR3 sequence (DNA): TGTGCCACCTCGAGGACAGACCTCACAGATACGCAGTATTTT. It codes for CATSRTDLTDTQYF.

The genes are TRBV3-1 (or the pseudogene TRBV3-2) and TRBJ2-3, with D tentatively TRBD2 (5 bases). V lost 11 bases and J 1 base, leaving 13 bases between the germline ends. CDR3 length equals 13 residues. Germline CDR1 and CDR2: LGHDT and YNNKEL (reference sequence). CDR3 sequence (DNA): TGTGCCGGTAGGGCGGGTTGCACAGATACGCAGTATTTT. Its translation is CAGRAGCTDTQYF.

The V call is TRBV5-5, the J call TRBJ2-7; D might be TRBD1 (6 bases). Germline loops: CDR1 SGHKS, CDR2 YYEKEE (reference sequence). The germline V and J ends were trimmed by 5 bases and 5 bases, with 11 bases remaining between them. The length of the CDR3 is 12 residues. The CDR3 loop is CASRQGMNEQYF. Written as DNA, the CDR3 is TGTGCCAGCAGGCAGGGGATGAACGAGCAGTACTTC. Full variable domain (rest looked up from reference TRBV5-5 and TRBJ2-7): DAGVTQSPTHLIKTRGQQVTLRCSPISGHKSVSWYQQVLGQGPQFIFQYYEKEERGRGNFPDRFSARQFPNYSSELNVNALLLGDSALYLCASRQGMNEQYFGPGTRLTVT.

V is TRBV5-1 and J is TRBJ2-7, with D possibly TRBD2 on 6 matching bases. The CDR3 totals 14 residues. V shed 0 bases and J shed 6 bases, with 13 bases lying between them. Germline V CDR1 and CDR2: SGHRS, YFSETQ. The CDR3 coding sequence is TGCGCCAGCAGCTTGGGACAAGCGGGTCTCGAGCAGTACTTC. This encodes CASSLGQAGLEQYF.

The J gene is TRBJ1-1, the V gene TRBV3-1 (or the pseudogene TRBV3-2); D not resolved. The CDR3 consists of 14 residues. Germline loops: CDR1 LGHDT, CDR2 YNNKEL (reference sequence). V was shortened by 2 bases and J by 1 base, with 8 bases between the two germline ends. The CDR3 DNA reads TGTGCCAGCAGCCAATCCGGGGAGAACACTGAAGCTTTCTTT. Protein: CASSQSGENTEAFF.